This TCR beta chain was identified during a study of identical twins. Findings and caveats of the study: There were fewer insertions in abundant cord blood beta clonotypes, but memory repertoires showed no such pattern.

About this clonotype: The target antigen is unknown.

All of the donors were Caucasians in good health. Using its own MiXCR run on the 5' RACE reads, TCRdb lists one record per CDR3 protein. This table has over 550,000 distinct CDR3 sequences, about 7.6% appearing once. This sample was also put to use in a study of yellow fever vaccine responses in identical twins.

The sequenced sample was PBMCs. The receptor was isolated from a woman aged 18 to 35 in good health.

The CDR3: CSAWGQGFEKLFF. DNA of the CDR3: TGCAGTGCTTGGGGACAGGGGTTTGAAAAACTGTTTTTT. This sequence joins TRBV20-1 and TRBJ1-4, with 10 bases lining up with TRBD1. Germline assignment: CDR1 DFQATT and CDR2 SNEGSKA (reference sequence). V lost 5 bases and J lost 7; bases outside the gene matches: 4. This CDR3 region has 13 residues.